This T cell receptor beta chain was identified during a study of blood T cell repertoires in COVID-19. Study background: Whether acute or convalescent, the COVID-19 samples came from the United States, Italy and Spain. T cells, B-cell-depleted T cells, or PBMCs provided the cDNA or gDNA that served as material.

Recruited during active infection, patients (from Seattle) were subsequently followed longitudinally. The length of the CDR3 is 15 residues. The V gene's germline CDR1 is SGHNT and CDR2 YYREEE (reference sequence). Trimming pared 4 bases from V and 3 bases from J, leaving 14 bases between. Per the original methods: By means of reference gene primer amplification, nucleated cell counts were estimated. Clones were sequenced by immunoSEQ multiplex PCR, and TCRdb holds only the in-frame ones, with some missing. The V and J calls and clone size were taken over from that table, and D and trimming were inferred from the DNA. This sample yields 200,000 to 250,000 clones, of which about nine tenths are seen a single time; around 0.9% belongs to the top ten.

The sample comprised peripheral blood. This TCR was sampled from a young man with COVID-19, enrolled during active disease. This chain links TRBV5-4 with TRBJ2-4; D may be TRBD1 (6 bases). The CDR3 reads CASSQQGKGKNIQYF. Here the CDR3 DNA reads TGTGCCAGCAGCCAGCAGGGGAAGGGCAAAAACATTCAGTACTTC.